One sample yielded the 31 T cell receptor beta chains listed below, sequenced in a study of T cell responses to AZD1222 COVID-19 vaccine. Sequenced by immunoSEQ multiplex PCR; TCRdb stores in-frame clones only, minus some. The sample carries 140,000 to 150,000 clones, 91% recorded once. Here the sequenced sample was peripheral blood, taken on day 0 of AZD1222 vaccination. All receptors derive from an adult in good health.

Only one count was recorded for this clone. The chain couples TRBV6-2 or TRBV6-3 to TRBJ2-4; 7 bases are shared with TRBD1. The junction had 0 bases not matched to a gene; V was cut back by 2 bases and J by 8 bases. The V gene's germline CDR1 is MNHEY and CDR2 SVGEGT. The length of the CDR3 is 12 residues. In DNA, the CDR3 is TGTGCCAGCAGTTACCAGGGGGACATTCAGTACTTC. This gives the protein CASSYQGDIQYF.

The chain has TRBV7-2 and TRBJ2-5, with 11 bases identical to TRBD2. J gave up 2 bases and V 1 base, and 3 bases lay outside the gene matches. This CDR3 comprises 16 residues. Germline V gene sequence: CDR1 SGHTA, CDR2 FQGNSA. CDR3 residues: CASSLGASGGQETQYF. For the CDR3, the DNA is TGTGCCAGCAGCTTAGGGGCTAGCGGGGGGCAAGAGACCCAGTACTTC.

The chain has TRBV20-1 and TRBJ1-1, with 8 bases matching TRBD1. V shed 2 bases, J shed 10 bases, and the junction held 3 bases outside the gene matches. The V gene's germline CDR1 is DFQATT and CDR2 SNEGSKA (reference sequence). The CDR3 covers 11 residues. The CDR3 is CSARQGARAFF. The DNA of the CDR3 is TGCAGTGCTAGACAGGGGGCGAGAGCTTTCTTT.

The V gene is TRBV7-2, the J gene TRBJ2-5; 12 bases agree with TRBD2. The CDR3 is 16 residues long. The germline gives CDR1 SGHTA, CDR2 FQGNSA. After removal of 3 bases from V and 0 bases from J, the junction contained 2 bases not matched to a gene. The CDR3 DNA sequence: TGTGCCAGCAGCTTGACTAGCGGGAGATACCAAGAGACCCAGTACTTC. Protein sequence: CASSLTSGRYQETQYF.

The rearrangement joins TRBV7-9 to TRBJ1-3; D perhaps matches TRBD1 (5 bases). V was shortened by 0 bases and J by 2 bases, with 11 bases between the two germline ends. The CDR3 length is 16 residues. Germline V gene lookup returns CDR1 SEHNR and CDR2 FQNEAQ (reference sequence). The CDR3 reads CASSLARQGAGNTIYF. The CDR3 nucleotides are TGTGCCAGCAGCTTAGCGCGGCAGGGAGCTGGAAACACCATATATTTT.

The chain recombines TRBV5-4 with TRBJ2-1; 10 positions match TRBD2. The CDR3 runs to 15 residues. V shed 1 base, J shed 4 bases, and the junction held 2 bases outside the gene matches. Per the germline V gene, CDR1 is SGHNT and CDR2 is YYREEE (reference sequence). CDR3: CASSLLAGEYNEQFF. Here the CDR3 DNA reads TGTGCCAGCAGCTTGCTAGCGGGGGAATACAATGAGCAGTTCTTC.

A few counts support this clone. The genes are TRBV4-1 and TRBJ2-3, with a tentative D call TRBD1 (6 bases). The germline V and J ends were trimmed by 1 base and 0 bases, with 14 bases remaining between them. CDR1 MGHRA and CDR2 YSYEKL come from the germline V gene. This CDR3 spans 17 amino acids. In DNA, the CDR3 is TGCGCCAGCAGCCAAGGGTTGTCCAGGGGCAGCACAGATACGCAGTATTTT. This sequence encodes CASSQGLSRGSTDTQYF.

The chain combines TRBV5-1 with TRBJ1-3; 7 nucleotides match TRBD1. The length of the CDR3 is 14 residues. Looked up from germline, CDR1 is SGHRS and CDR2 is YFSETQ. The ends lost 4 bases at V and 3 bases at J; junction bases unmatched: 4. The CDR3: CASSEQGSGNTIYF. The CDR3 region has the DNA TGCGCCAGCAGCGAACAGGGGAGTGGAAACACCATATATTTT.

The genes are TRBV7-3 and TRBJ1-2, with 8 bases that match TRBD1. V lost 5 bases and J lost 2; bases outside the gene matches: 7. This CDR3 has 15 residues. Germline V gene data show CDR1 as SGHTA and CDR2 as FQGTGA. The DNA for the CDR3 is TGTGCCAGCAGCCGTACAGGGGGAACCAACTATGGCTACACCTTC. Translating it yields CASSRTGGTNYGYTF.

V and J are TRBV19 and TRBJ2-1; possible D gene TRBD2, 6 bases. The V gene's germline CDR1 is LNHDA and CDR2 SQIVND (reference sequence). This CDR3 has 14 amino acids. V dropped 5 bases and J dropped 7 bases, with 15 bases sitting between them. The CDR3 loop reads CASSFGSLANEQFF. For the CDR3, the DNA is TGTGCCAGTAGTTTCGGCTCCCTAGCGAATGAGCAGTTCTTC.

The chain recombines TRBV28 with TRBJ1-5; D perhaps matches TRBD1 (6 bases). Germline V gives CDR1 MDHEN, CDR2 SYDVKM. The CDR3 sequence is 13 residues long. V lost 5 bases and J 6 bases, leaving 11 bases between the germline ends. The CDR3 DNA sequence: TGTGCCAGCAGTCTCGGGACATTTCAGCCCCAGCATTTT. This gives the protein CASSLGTFQPQHF.

The gene calls are TRBV6-5 and TRBJ1-2, with no clear D. Germline-derived CDR1 and CDR2 are MNHEY and SVGAGI. This CDR3 is built from 15 residues. Trimming removed 0 bases from V and 6 bases from J, with 14 bases in between. As DNA, the CDR3 is TGTGCCAGCAGTTACTCCGGGCCGGGGTTGAATGGCTACACCTTC. Translating it yields CASSYSGPGLNGYTF.

V and J are TRBV5-6 and TRBJ1-6; 9 nucleotides match TRBD1. The V gene end was trimmed by 3 bases and the J gene end by 9 bases; junction bases not matched to a gene: 4. This CDR3 comprises 14 residues. The germline CDR1 and CDR2 sequences are SGHDT and YYEEEE. CDR3 protein: CASSSDRGISPLHF. CDR3 nucleotide sequence: TGTGCCAGCAGCTCGGACAGGGGAATTTCACCCCTCCACTTT.

The rearrangement links TRBV4-2 to TRBJ2-7, with TRBD1 as a possible D gene (5 bases). Trimming removed 1 base at V and 4 bases at J, with 11 bases between. In germline, CDR1 is LGHNA, CDR2 YNFKEQ. CDR3 length: 14 amino acids. The CDR3 spells CASSQGRGRYEQYF. For the CDR3, the DNA is TGTGCCAGCAGCCAAGGAAGGGGCCGGTACGAGCAGTACTTC.

The rearrangement links TRBV14 to TRBJ2-7; D is ambiguous. The CDR3 totals 14 residues. Per germline, CDR1 SGHDN and CDR2 FVKESK. V was clipped by 1 base and J by 2 bases, with 9 bases between them. CDR3 sequence (DNA): TGTGCCAGCAGCCAAGCGCCCACTACCTACGAGCAGTACTTC. This codes for CASSQAPTTYEQYF.

This chain joins TRBV5-6 and TRBJ1-2; perhaps TRBD1 as D (5 bases). The CDR3 is made up of 15 amino acids. V was pared by 3 bases and J by 5 bases, with 17 bases between. Per germline, CDR1 SGHDT and CDR2 YYEEEE. This CDR3 is CASSYAPGVGYGYTF. CDR3 in DNA: TGTGCCAGCAGCTATGCACCGGGGGTAGGGTATGGCTACACCTTC.

This clone was found a few times. The chain has TRBV6-4 and TRBJ2-3; no clear D gene. V lost 4 bases, J lost 2 bases, and 7 bases lay in between. There are 13 residues in the CDR3. Germline V gives CDR1 MRHNA, CDR2 SNTAGT. The CDR3 protein is CASSGKDTDTQYF. The CDR3 DNA sequence: TGTGCCAGCAGTGGAAAAGACACAGATACGCAGTATTTT.

The chain employs TRBV29-1 and TRBJ1-1; unclear D gene. The CDR3 consists of 13 residues. From germline, CDR1 is SQVTM and CDR2 ANQGSEA. V gave up 7 bases and J gave up 2 bases, with 14 bases separating them. The CDR3 DNA reads TGCAGCGCCCGGAGGGCAGGAAACACTGAAGCTTTCTTT. This gives the protein CSARRAGNTEAFF.

V gene TRBV27 combines with J gene TRBJ2-1, with TRBD2 matching over 7 bases. The J segment lost 2 bases and the V segment lost 5 bases, leaving 6 bases of the junction unmatched. The CDR3 runs 15 residues. Per germline, CDR1 MNHEY and CDR2 SMNVEV (reference sequence). The CDR3 nucleotides are TGTGCCAGCAGTGGGGCGGGACTACCCTACAATGAGCAGTTCTTC. Amino acid sequence: CASSGAGLPYNEQFF.

This chain connects TRBV25-1 to TRBJ2-5, with D tentatively TRBD1 (6 bases). Germline V gene lookup returns CDR1 MGHDK and CDR2 SYGVNS. V shed 4 bases and J shed 1 base, with 10 bases lying between them. CDR3 length equals 14 residues. The CDR3 reads CASSAGQSQETQYF. The CDR3 coding sequence is TGTGCCAGCAGTGCCGGACAGAGCCAAGAGACCCAGTACTTC.

The chain employs TRBV7-2 and TRBJ1-2, with TRBD1 matching over 7 bases. The germline V gene encodes CDR1 SGHTA and CDR2 FQGNSA. Trimming cost V 5 bases and J 6 bases; bases outside gene matches: 9. The CDR3 has 14 amino acids. CDR3 protein: CASSVRWGTDGYTF. DNA for the CDR3: TGTGCCAGCAGCGTTAGGTGGGGGACAGATGGCTACACCTTC. Combining the CDR3 with reference TRBV7-2 and TRBJ1-2 gives the whole variable domain GAGVSQSPSNKVTEKGKDVELRCDPISGHTALYWYRQSLGQGLEFLIYFQGNSAPDKSGLPSDRFSAERTGGSVSTLTIQRTQQEDSAVYLCASSVRWGTDGYTFGSGTRLTVV.

The chain recombines TRBV18 with TRBJ2-5, with TRBD2 as a possible D gene (6 bases). CDR1 KGHSH and CDR2 LQKENI come from the germline V gene. The length of the CDR3 is 15 residues. V was cut by 5 bases and J by 5 bases, with 18 bases left in between. The CDR3 loop reads CASSKLARLGETQYF. The CDR3 nucleotides read TGTGCCAGCTCAAAGCTAGCGCGCCTCGGGGAGACCCAGTACTTC.

J is TRBJ1-5 and V is TRBV15; D is perhaps TRBD1 (6 bases). This CDR3 is built from 16 residues. The V end was cut by 0 bases, the J end by 3 bases, with 12 bases between. Germline-derived CDR1 and CDR2 are LNHNV and YYDKDF (reference sequence). The CDR3 region has the DNA TGTGCCACCAGCAGAGATCTAGACAGGTCCAATCAGCCCCAGCATTTT. It is translated as CATSRDLDRSNQPQHF. The variable domain in full, with the rest retrieved from reference TRBV15 and TRBJ1-5, is DAMVIQNPRYQVTQFGKPVTLSCSQTLNHNVMYWYQQKSSQAPKLLFHYYDKDFNNEADTPDNFQSRRPNTSFCFLDIRSPGLGDTAMYLCATSRDLDRSNQPQHFGDGTRLSIL.

The chain combines TRBV11-1 with TRBJ2-3; 9 positions match TRBD1. With V trimmed by 6 bases and J by 1 base, 5 bases remained unmatched. The CDR3 totals 15 residues. Germline lookup yields CDR1 SGHAT and CDR2 FQDESV (reference sequence). CDR3 in amino acids: CASSSRTGGTDTQYF. The CDR3 DNA sequence: TGTGCCAGCAGTTCTCGGACAGGGGGCACAGATACGCAGTATTTT.

The chain recombines TRBV7-9 with TRBJ2-1; D gene unclear. CDR1 and CDR2 (germline): SEHNR, FQNEAQ (reference sequence). CDR3 length: 15 residues. The germline V and J ends were trimmed by 1 base and 2 bases, with 9 bases remaining between them. The CDR3 DNA sequence: TGTGCCAGCAGCTTAGGAGGTTCAACCTACAATGAGCAGTTCTTC. Its protein product is CASSLGGSTYNEQFF.

The chain carries TRBV12-5 and TRBJ1-1; D may be TRBD1 (5 bases). Trimming stripped 4 bases from V and 1 base from J, with 13 bases between. Germline V gene data show CDR1 as LGHNT and CDR2 as FRNRAP. The CDR3 extends over 15 amino acids. DNA of the CDR3: TGTGCTAGTGGTTCAGGGAACTCTCCGAACACTGAAGCTTTCTTT. Its translation is CASGSGNSPNTEAFF.

V usage is TRBV6-5 and J usage is TRBJ2-2, with unresolved D. Trimming removed 0 bases from V and 1 base from J, with 6 bases in between. The CDR3 covers 15 residues. Germline V gives CDR1 MNHEY, CDR2 SVGAGI. CDR3 amino acids: CASSYSAENTGELFF. The CDR3 nucleotides are TGTGCCAGCAGTTACTCCGCCGAGAACACCGGGGAGCTGTTTTTT.

This clone was observed a single time. The chain uses TRBV9 and TRBJ2-7; 10 nucleotides match TRBD1. The CDR3 loop spans 15 amino acids. Germline V gene data show CDR1 as SGDLS and CDR2 as YYNGEE. V lost 0 bases and J lost 3; bases outside the gene matches: 3. The CDR3 region is CASSVGTGGIYEQYF. CDR3 bases: TGTGCCAGCAGCGTAGGGACAGGGGGGATCTACGAGCAGTACTTC.

This chain uses TRBV3-1 (or the pseudogene TRBV3-2) with TRBJ2-7; D unclear. Germline-derived CDR1 and CDR2 are LGHDT and YNNKEL (reference sequence). The CDR3 consists of 12 residues. With 4 bases removed from V and 2 bases from J, the gap between germline ends came to 6 bases. This CDR3 is CASSLLPYEQYF. For the CDR3, the DNA is TGTGCCAGCAGCCTCCTCCCCTACGAGCAGTACTTC.

The chain combines TRBV6-1 with TRBJ1-5; D gene ambiguous. Germline assignment: CDR1 MNHNS and CDR2 SASEGT. The CDR3 extends over 15 amino acids. V lost 2 bases, J lost 0 bases, and 8 bases lay in between. CDR3 DNA sequence: TGTGCCAGCAGTGAACGCAGTCTTAGCAATCAGCCCCAGCATTTT. Translating it yields CASSERSLSNQPQHF.

This chain connects TRBV5-1 to TRBJ2-7; the D gene could be TRBD1 or TRBD2 (5 bases each). Germline CDR1 reads SGHRS; CDR2 reads YFSETQ. This CDR3 has 16 amino acids. Between the trimmed V and J ends, which lost 5 bases and 1 base, there was a span of 19 bases. CDR3 DNA sequence: TGCGCCAGCAGTTCTCACGGGACGCAGAGATCCTACGAGCAGTACTTC. This sequence encodes CASSSHGTQRSYEQYF.